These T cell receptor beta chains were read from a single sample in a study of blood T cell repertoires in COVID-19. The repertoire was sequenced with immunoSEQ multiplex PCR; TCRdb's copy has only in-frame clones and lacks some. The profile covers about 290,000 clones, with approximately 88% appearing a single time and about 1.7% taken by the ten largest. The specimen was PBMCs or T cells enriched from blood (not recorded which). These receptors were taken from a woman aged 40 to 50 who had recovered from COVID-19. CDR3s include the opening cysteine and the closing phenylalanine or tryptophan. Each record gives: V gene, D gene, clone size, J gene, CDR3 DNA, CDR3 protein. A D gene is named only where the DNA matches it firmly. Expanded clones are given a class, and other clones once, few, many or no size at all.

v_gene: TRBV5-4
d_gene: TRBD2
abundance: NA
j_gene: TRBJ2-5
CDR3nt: TGTGCCAGCAGCCTACTAAAACTAGCGGGGGGCCAAGAGACCCAGTACTTC
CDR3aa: CASSLLKLAGGQETQYF

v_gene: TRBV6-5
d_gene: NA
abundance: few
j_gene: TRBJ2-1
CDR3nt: TGTGCCAGCAGTTACGAGACTATCGGGAATGAGCAGTTCTTC
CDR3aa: CASSYETIGNEQFF

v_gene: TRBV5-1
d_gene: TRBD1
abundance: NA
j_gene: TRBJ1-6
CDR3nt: TGCGCCAGCAGCATCAAGACAGGGTGGGATTCACCCCTCCACTTT
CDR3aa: CASSIKTGWDSPLHF

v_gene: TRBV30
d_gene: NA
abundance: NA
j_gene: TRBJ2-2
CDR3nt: TGTGCCTGGAGGGCACAGTGGGGGGAGTCCACCGGGGAGCTGTTTTTT
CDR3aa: CAWRAQWGESTGELFF

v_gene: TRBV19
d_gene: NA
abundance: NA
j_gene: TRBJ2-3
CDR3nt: TGTGCCAGTAATTCCCGGGGTTTGTCAGATACGCAGTATTTT
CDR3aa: CASNSRGLSDTQYF

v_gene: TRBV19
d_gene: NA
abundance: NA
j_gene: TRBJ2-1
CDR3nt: TGTGCCAGTAGTATTGGCAGGGGCTCCTACAATGAGCAGTTCTTC
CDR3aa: CASSIGRGSYNEQFF

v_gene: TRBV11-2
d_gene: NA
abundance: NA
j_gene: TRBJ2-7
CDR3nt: TGTGCCAGCAGCTCAGCCTACGAGCAGTACTTC
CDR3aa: CASSSAYEQYF

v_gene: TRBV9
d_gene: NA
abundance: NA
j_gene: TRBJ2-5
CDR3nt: TGTGCCAGCAGCGTAGCAGGATACAACAGCGAGACCCAGTACTTC
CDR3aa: CASSVAGYNSETQYF

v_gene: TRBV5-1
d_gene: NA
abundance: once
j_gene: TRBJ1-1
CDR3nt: TGCGCCAGCAGCTTCGCACCAGGGAACACTGAAGCTTTCTTT
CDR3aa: CASSFAPGNTEAFF

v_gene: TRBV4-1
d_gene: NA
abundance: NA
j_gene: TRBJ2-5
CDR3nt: TGCGCCAGCAGCCAAGGGAGAGGGTGGGAGACCCAGTACTTC
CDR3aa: CASSQGRGWETQYF

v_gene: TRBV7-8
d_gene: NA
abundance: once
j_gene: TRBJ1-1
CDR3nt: TGTGCCAGCAGCCCCCACAGCGGGCTTTCCACTGAAGCTTTCTTT
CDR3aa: CASSPHSGLSTEAFF

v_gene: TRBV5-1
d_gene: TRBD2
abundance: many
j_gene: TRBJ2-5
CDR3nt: TGCGCCAGCAGCTTGGCACTAGCGGGAGGGCCAGAGGTGGAGACCCAGTACTTC
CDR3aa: CASSLALAGGPEVETQYF

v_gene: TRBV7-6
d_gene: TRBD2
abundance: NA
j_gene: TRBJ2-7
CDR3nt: TGTGCCAGCAGCTTAGTAGGGACTACCTCCTACGAGCAGTACTTC
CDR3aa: CASSLVGTTSYEQYF

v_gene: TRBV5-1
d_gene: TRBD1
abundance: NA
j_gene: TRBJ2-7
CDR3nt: TGCGCCAGCAGCTTACAGGGGATCGGGTACGAGCAGTACTTC
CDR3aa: CASSLQGIGYEQYF

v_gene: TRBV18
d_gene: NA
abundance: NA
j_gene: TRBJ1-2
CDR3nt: TGTGCCAGCTCCGGGGTCTATGGCTACACCTTC
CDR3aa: CASSGVYGYTF

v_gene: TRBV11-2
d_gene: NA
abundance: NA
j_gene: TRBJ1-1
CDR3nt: TGTGCCAGCAGCTCAGGACAGTTTGTACGGAACACTGAAGCTTTCTTT
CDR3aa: CASSSGQFVRNTEAFF

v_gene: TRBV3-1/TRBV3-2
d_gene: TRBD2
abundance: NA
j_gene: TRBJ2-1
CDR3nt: TGTGCCAGCAGCCAGGTAGCGGGAGCCTACAATGAGCAGTTCTTC
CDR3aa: CASSQVAGAYNEQFF

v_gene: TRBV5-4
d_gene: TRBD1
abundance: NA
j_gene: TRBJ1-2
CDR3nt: TGTGCCAGCAGCTTCGTACCGGGACAGGGTCTGAACTATGGCTACACCTTC
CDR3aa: CASSFVPGQGLNYGYTF

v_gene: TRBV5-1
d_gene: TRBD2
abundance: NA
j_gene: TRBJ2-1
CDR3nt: TGCGCCAGCAGCGCCCCGGCGGGAGGGGACAATGAGCAGTTCTTC
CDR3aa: CASSAPAGGDNEQFF

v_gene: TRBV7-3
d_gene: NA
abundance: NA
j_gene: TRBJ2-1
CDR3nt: TGTGCCAGCAGCCTTACGGGATCCAACAATGAGCAGTTCTTC
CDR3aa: CASSLTGSNNEQFF

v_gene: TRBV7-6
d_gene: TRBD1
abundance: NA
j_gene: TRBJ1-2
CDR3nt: TGTGCCAGCAGCTTAGATTTCTGGGACAGGGGGTCGGGTGGCTACACCTTC
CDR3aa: CASSLDFWDRGSGGYTF

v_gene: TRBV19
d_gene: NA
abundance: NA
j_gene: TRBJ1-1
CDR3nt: TGTGCCAGTAGTATAAGAGGGTACACTGAAGCTTTCTTT
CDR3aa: CASSIRGYTEAFF

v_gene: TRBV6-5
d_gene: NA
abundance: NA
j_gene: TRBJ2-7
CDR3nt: TGTGCCAGCAGTCCCTTAGGGGGGGGGACCTACGAGCAGTACTTC
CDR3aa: CASSPLGGGTYEQYF

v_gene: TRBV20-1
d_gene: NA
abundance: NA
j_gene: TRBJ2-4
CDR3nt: TGCAGTGCTAGTTGGCGGGGGCAGGGCATTCAGTACTTC
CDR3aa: CSASWRGQGIQYF

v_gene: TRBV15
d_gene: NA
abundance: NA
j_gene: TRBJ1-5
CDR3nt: TGTGCCACCAGCAGAGTGAGGCACAATCAGCCCCAGCATTTT
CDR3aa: CATSRVRHNQPQHF

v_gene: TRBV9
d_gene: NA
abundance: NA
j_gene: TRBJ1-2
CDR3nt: TGTGCGTCGGTTGGCTCAGCGAACTATGGCTACACCTTC
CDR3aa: CASVGSANYGYTF

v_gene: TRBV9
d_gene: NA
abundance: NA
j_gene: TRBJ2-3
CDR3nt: TGTGCCAGCAGCGTGAGCGGGACAAGCACAGATACGCAGTATTTT
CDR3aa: CASSVSGTSTDTQYF

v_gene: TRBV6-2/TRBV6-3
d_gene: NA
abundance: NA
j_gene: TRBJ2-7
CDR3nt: TGTGCCAGCAGTTACTCATCGACAGGAACCTACGAGCAGTACTTC
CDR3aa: CASSYSSTGTYEQYF

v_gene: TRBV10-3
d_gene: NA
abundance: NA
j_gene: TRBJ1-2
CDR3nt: TGTGCCATCAGTGCCCCGGGGTCCTATGGCTACACCTTC
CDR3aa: CAISAPGSYGYTF

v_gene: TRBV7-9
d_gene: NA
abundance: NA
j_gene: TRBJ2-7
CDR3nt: TGTGCCAGCAGCTTAGCGGCCGGTCGGGGTATCACCGAGCAGTACTTC
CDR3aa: CASSLAAGRGITEQYF

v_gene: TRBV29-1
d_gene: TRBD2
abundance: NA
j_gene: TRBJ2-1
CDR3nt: TGCAGCGGAACTAGCGGGATGCATGAGCAGTTCTTC
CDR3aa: CSGTSGMHEQFF

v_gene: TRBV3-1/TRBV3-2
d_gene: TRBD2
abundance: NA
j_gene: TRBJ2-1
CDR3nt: TGTGCCAGCAGCCAAGATTGGAGCGGGAGCTCCGTGGGTGAGCAGTTCTTC
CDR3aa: CASSQDWSGSSVGEQFF

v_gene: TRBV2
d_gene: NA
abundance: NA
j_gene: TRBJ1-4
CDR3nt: TGTGCCAGCAGCGAAAGTGGCAGGGGATCGAGAAAACTGTTTTTT
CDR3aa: CASSESGRGSRKLFF

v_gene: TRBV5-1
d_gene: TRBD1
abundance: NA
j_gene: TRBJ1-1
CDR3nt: TGCGCCAGCAGCGGGGGACAGAAAAGGAACACTGAAGCTTTCTTT
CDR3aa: CASSGGQKRNTEAFF

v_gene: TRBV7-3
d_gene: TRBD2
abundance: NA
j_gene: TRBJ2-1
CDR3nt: TGTGCCAGCAGCTTGATGGGACTAGCGGGACGAAATGAGCAGTTCTTC
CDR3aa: CASSLMGLAGRNEQFF